This T cell receptor (beta chain) was found in a study of T cell repertoires in ileal Crohn's disease. Overall study context: M6 samples are neoterminal ileum biopsies from postoperative colonoscopy. Study findings and constraints: Sorted CD8 T cells held more high-frequency clones than CD4.

The time point is: neoterminal ileum biopsy at postoperative endoscopy, about 6 months after surgery. Sequencing used immunoSEQ multiplex PCR; TCRdb keeps in-frame clones, though not all of them. The sample comprises about 11,000 clones, approximately 72% of which are singletons, and approximately 15% rests with the top ten. In the case of this clone: What it recognizes is unknown.

V gave up 0 bases and J gave up 1 base, with 9 bases separating them. The CDR3 is 15 residues long. Germline V gene sequence: CDR1 LGHNA, CDR2 YSLEER. Material for sequencing was ileal tissue. The chain employs TRBV4-3 and TRBJ1-1; D not certain. This sequence originates from an adult with Crohn's disease. CDR3 protein: CASSQDHPGNTEAFF. CDR3 nucleotides: TGCGCCAGCAGCCAAGATCATCCGGGGAACACTGAAGCTTTCTTT.